Listed below are T cell receptor beta chains from one sample, sequenced in a study of T cells after posttransplantation cyclophosphamide. TCRdb's copy holds only in-frame clones and misses some; the assay was immunoSEQ multiplex PCR. The table includes over 20,000 clones, about 86% detected once. The sequences come from PBMCs, collected around 53 weeks after allogeneic stem cell transplant with calcineurin inhibitor and methotrexate. The source is a female patient between 30 and 40 years old who received an allogeneic stem cell transplant from an unrelated donor, was CMV-positive, and had acute and chronic GVHD. Some T cells may be transferred from the graft donor. CDR3s include the opening cysteine and the closing phenylalanine or tryptophan. D genes are given only for firm matches. Expanded clones are given a class, and other clones once, few, many or no size at all.

v_gene,d_gene,j_gene,abundance,CDR3nt,CDR3aa
TRBV6-5,NA,TRBJ1-3,few,TGTGCCAGCAGCCGGCGAGGGATCTCTGGAAACACCATATATTTT,CASSRRGISGNTIYF
TRBV19,NA,TRBJ1-1,few,TGTGCCAGTACTCTCTTGACAGGGAACACTGAAGCTTTCTTT,CASTLLTGNTEAFF
TRBV10-3,NA,TRBJ1-4,NA,TGTGCCATCGCGGGGGGCGTTCAGGGGAATCTGGAAAAACTGTTTTTT,CAIAGGVQGNLEKLFF
TRBV7-2,NA,TRBJ1-1,NA,TGTGCCAGCAGCTTCTTCGGGACAGAAGCTTTCTTT,CASSFFGTEAFF
TRBV28,NA,TRBJ1-4,NA,TGTGCCAGCAGTTTAATGGGCAGACTAAATGAAAAACTGTTTTTT,CASSLMGRLNEKLFF
TRBV7-3,NA,TRBJ1-1,NA,TGTGCCAGCAGCTTACAGGGGATGAACACTGAAGCTTTCTTT,CASSLQGMNTEAFF
TRBV2,NA,TRBJ1-2,NA,TGTGCCAGCAGTGACGGGGGGACGTATGGCTACACCTTC,CASSDGGTYGYTF
TRBV5-1,NA,TRBJ2-2,once,TGCGCCAGCACCCTCCAGGGGCTAACCGGGGAGCTGTTTTTT,CASTLQGLTGELFF
TRBV7-2,NA,TRBJ1-1,once,TGTGCCAGCAGCACTCAGACGGGCACTGAAGCTTTCTTT,CASSTQTGTEAFF
TRBV28,TRBD1,TRBJ1-2,NA,TGTGCCAGCAGTGCCGGGACAGGGAAGCTCGGTGGCTACACCTTC,CASSAGTGKLGGYTF
TRBV18,NA,TRBJ2-2,NA,TGTGCCAGCTCACCGCGAGGATTTGGGGAGCTGTTTTTT,CASSPRGFGELFF
TRBV23-1,NA,TRBJ1-4,NA,TGCGCCAGCAGCCTCCCGGGCGGGAGGTTTTTT,CASSLPGGRFF
TRBV7-8,NA,TRBJ1-6,NA,TGTGCCAGCAGCCTTCGGCGGTCGGGTTCACCCCTCCACTTT,CASSLRRSGSPLHF
TRBV19,NA,TRBJ1-2,NA,TGTGCCACCGACGAAATGAGGGTTGGCTACACCTTC,CATDEMRVGYTF
TRBV4-1,TRBD2,TRBJ2-1,NA,TGCGCCAGCAGCCAAGTAAGCAGCGGGAGCCAGGATGAGCAGTTCTTC,CASSQVSSGSQDEQFF
TRBV6-5,TRBD1,TRBJ1-4,NA,TGTGCCAGCAGTCTCCAGACAGGGACCGATGAACTGTTTTTT,CASSLQTGTDELFF
TRBV4-3,NA,TRBJ2-7,NA,TGCGCCAGCAGCCAAGATAGGGGGACCTACGAGCAGTACTTC,CASSQDRGTYEQYF
TRBV5-1,NA,TRBJ1-6,NA,TGCGCCAGCAGCTTAACCCCAGGGGAGATAACTTCACCCCTCCACTTT,CASSLTPGEITSPLHF
TRBV5-1,NA,TRBJ2-6,NA,TGCGCCAGCAGCTTGACAGCCGTTCCCTCTGGGGCCAACGTCCTGACTTTC,CASSLTAVPSGANVLTF
TRBV7-3,TRBD2,TRBJ2-2,few,TGTGCCAGCAGCTCCTCTAGCGGGAGGAGGGCCGGGGAGCTGTTTTTT,CASSSSSGRRAGELFF
TRBV19,TRBD2,TRBJ2-3,NA,TGTGCCAGTAGAGGGACTAGTAAGTCAACAGATACGCAGTATTTT,CASRGTSKSTDTQYF
TRBV5-1,TRBD1,TRBJ2-7,once,TGCGCCAGCAACGTTCAGGGGGATGCCTACGAGCAGTACTTC,CASNVQGDAYEQYF
TRBV5-6,NA,TRBJ2-7,NA,TGTGCCAGCAGCTTGGACGGGTCTAGGGAGCAGTACTTC,CASSLDGSREQYF
TRBV10-3,TRBD2,TRBJ2-5,NA,TGTGCCACCGGACTAGCGGGTGTACAAGAGACCCAGTACTTC,CATGLAGVQETQYF
TRBV18,NA,TRBJ2-2,NA,TGTGCCAGCTCAGACGGGACAACCGGGGAGCTGTTTTTT,CASSDGTTGELFF
TRBV27,NA,TRBJ2-2,NA,TGTGCCAGCAGTTTGCGACAGACCACCGGGGAGCTGTTTTTT,CASSLRQTTGELFF
TRBV2,TRBD2,TRBJ2-1,NA,TGTGCCAGCAGGGGCCTAGCGGGAGGGCTCAATGAGCAGTTCTTC,CASRGLAGGLNEQFF
TRBV7-3,NA,TRBJ1-1,NA,TGTGCCAGCAGCTCACAGGTTAACACTGAAGCTTTCTTT,CASSSQVNTEAFF
TRBV27,NA,TRBJ2-2,NA,TGTGCCAGCAGGCCGGGACAAACGAACACCGGGGAGCTGTTTTTT,CASRPGQTNTGELFF
TRBV4-3,TRBD2,TRBJ2-1,NA,TGCGCCAGCAGCCAAACCCCATCCCCCCTAGCGGGAGGGGACAATGAGCAGTTCTTC,CASSQTPSPLAGGDNEQFF
TRBV21-1,NA,TRBJ2-7,NA,TGTGCCAGCAGCACCGGAGATCCCTACGAGCAGTACTTC,CASSTGDPYEQYF
TRBV9,NA,TRBJ1-6,NA,TGTGCCAGCAGCGTAGATATCCCGACAGTAAATAATTCACCCCTCCACTTT,CASSVDIPTVNNSPLHF
TRBV2,NA,TRBJ1-5,NA,TGTGCCAGCACCTTGGGGGGAGAAGCCCAGCATTTT,CASTLGGEAQHF
TRBV19,NA,TRBJ2-1,NA,TGTGCCAGTAGTATAATTCTGCAGGGGCCGAGCTCCTACAATGAGCAGTTCTTC,CASSIILQGPSSYNEQFF
TRBV19,TRBD1,TRBJ1-4,NA,TGTGCCAGTAAGGACAGGGCAAGTGAAAAACTGTTTTTT,CASKDRASEKLFF
TRBV18,NA,TRBJ1-4,few,TGTGCCAGCTCCCCCCGCCGAGGCGAAAAACTGTTTTTT,CASSPRRGEKLFF
TRBV2,NA,TRBJ2-2,NA,TGTGCCAGCAGTGTTAGGAACACCGGGGAGCTGTTTTTT,CASSVRNTGELFF
TRBV6-1,NA,TRBJ2-7,NA,TGTGCCAGCAATCAGGGGGGTACCCTCTACGAGCAGTACTTC,CASNQGGTLYEQYF
TRBV19,TRBD1,TRBJ2-5,NA,TGTGCCACCAGAACCAGGGGGATGCAGGAGACCCAGTACTTC,CATRTRGMQETQYF
TRBV4-2,NA,TRBJ2-1,NA,TGTGCCAGCAGCCAAGATCTATCGGGGTACAATGAGCAGTTCTTC,CASSQDLSGYNEQFF
TRBV7-6,TRBD1,TRBJ2-3,NA,TGTGCCAGCAGCTTGGGGACAGGGACAGATACGCAGTATTTT,CASSLGTGTDTQYF
TRBV7-7,NA,TRBJ2-3,few,TGTGCTAGCAGCCAGTCGACTATGAGCCGCACAGATACGCAGTATTTT,CASSQSTMSRTDTQYF
TRBV7-9,TRBD2,TRBJ2-2,once,TGTGCCAGCAGCTTGGGACTAGCGGGGAACACCGGGGAGCTGTTTTTT,CASSLGLAGNTGELFF
TRBV4-3,NA,TRBJ1-1,few,TGCGCCAGCAGCCTCTTCACGGGGGAACTAGAAGCTTTCTTT,CASSLFTGELEAFF
TRBV18,TRBD1,TRBJ2-7,NA,TGTGCCAGCTCAACCGGGACAGTTAACTACGAGCAGTACTTC,CASSTGTVNYEQYF
TRBV5-4,NA,TRBJ2-5,NA,TGTGCCAGCAGACATCAGGGGGGAGAGACCCAGTACTTC,CASRHQGGETQYF